Listed below are T cell receptor beta chains from one sample, sequenced in a study of T cell responses to AZD1222 COVID-19 vaccine. Repertoires were generated with immunoSEQ multiplex PCR, while TCRdb's copy carries only in-frame clones and drops some. The profile shows about 170,000 clones, around 88% of them singletons. The sample in question was peripheral blood, obtained 28 days after the second AZD1222 dose. These receptors were collected from an adult who received the AZD1222 COVID-19 vaccine. Both conserved end residues are part of each CDR3. The D gene is left open where the match is weak. The size field is filled for only some rows; it gives once, few, many or a size class.

j_gene: TRBJ1-6
abundance: .
v_gene: TRBV13
d_gene: .
CDR3nt: TGTGCCAGCAGGCCAACAGGGAGTCCATCACCCCTCCACTTT
CDR3aa: CASRPTGSPSPLHF

j_gene: TRBJ2-7
abundance: .
v_gene: TRBV10-3
d_gene: .
CDR3nt: TGTGCCATCAGGAGCGAAGGCTACGAGCAGTACTTC
CDR3aa: CAIRSEGYEQYF

j_gene: TRBJ1-5
abundance: .
v_gene: TRBV19
d_gene: TRBD1
CDR3nt: TGTGCCAGTAGTTCCTCAGGGGGGACTCAGCCCCAGCATTTT
CDR3aa: CASSSSGGTQPQHF

j_gene: TRBJ1-6
abundance: .
v_gene: TRBV10-3
d_gene: .
CDR3nt: TGTGCCATCAGTGAGTCAAAGATTTGGGATTCACCCCTCCACTTT
CDR3aa: CAISESKIWDSPLHF

j_gene: TRBJ2-7
abundance: .
v_gene: TRBV19
d_gene: .
CDR3nt: TGTGCCAGTAGTATAATTTTTTTTGGGCGCTTCTACGAGCAGTACTTC
CDR3aa: CASSIIFFGRFYEQYF

j_gene: TRBJ1-4
abundance: .
v_gene: TRBV5-6
d_gene: .
CDR3nt: TGTGCCAGCAGCTCCCCTTCTGGGGATGAAAAACTGTTTTTT
CDR3aa: CASSSPSGDEKLFF

j_gene: TRBJ2-3
abundance: .
v_gene: TRBV7-6
d_gene: .
CDR3nt: TGTGCCAGCAGTCCCTGGGGGCAGGGCACAGATACGCAGTATTTT
CDR3aa: CASSPWGQGTDTQYF

j_gene: TRBJ2-5
abundance: .
v_gene: TRBV11-2
d_gene: .
CDR3nt: TGTGCCAGCAGCTTAGATAATTGGGAAGAGACCCAGTACTTC
CDR3aa: CASSLDNWEETQYF

j_gene: TRBJ2-7
abundance: .
v_gene: TRBV4-1
d_gene: .
CDR3nt: TGCGCCAGCAGCTGGGACCGGGACGCTACCTACGAGCAGTACTTC
CDR3aa: CASSWDRDATYEQYF

j_gene: TRBJ2-7
abundance: once
v_gene: TRBV2
d_gene: .
CDR3nt: TGTGCCAGCAGTGAATCGGGGTACGAGCAGTACTTC
CDR3aa: CASSESGYEQYF

j_gene: TRBJ2-7
abundance: .
v_gene: TRBV7-2
d_gene: TRBD1
CDR3nt: TGTGCCAGCAGCGTACTCGGACAGGTTCCCTCCTACGAGCAGTACTTC
CDR3aa: CASSVLGQVPSYEQYF

j_gene: TRBJ1-6
abundance: once
v_gene: TRBV29-1
d_gene: .
CDR3nt: TGCAGCGTTCAGCGTGACTATAATTCACCCCTCCACTTT
CDR3aa: CSVQRDYNSPLHF